The 12 T cell receptor beta chains listed next were all sequenced from one sample in a study of OX40 agonist ivuxolimab in advanced cancers. Measured with immunoSEQ multiplex PCR; TCRdb has only the in-frame clones, and not every one. The table shows under 70,000 clones, with around 91% occurring only once. The input for sequencing was CD4+ or CD8+ T cells sorted from blood, taken in a trial of the OX40 agonist ivuxolimab. All receptors derive from an adult with an advanced solid tumor such as melanoma, head and neck, liver or kidney cancer.

In its sample, this clone was seen a few times. The genes are TRBV19 and TRBJ1-1; 9 nucleotides line up with TRBD1. The CDR3 has 12 residues. From germline, CDR1 is LNHDA and CDR2 SQIVND (reference sequence). The J segment lost 7 bases and the V segment lost 7 bases, leaving 4 bases of the junction unmatched. The CDR3 reads CASTGTGFEAFF. The CDR3 DNA reads TGTGCCAGTACCGGGACAGGGTTTGAAGCTTTCTTT. The full variable domain, its missing parts supplied by reference TRBV19 and TRBJ1-1, is DGGITQSPKYLFRKEGQNVTLSCEQNLNHDAMYWYRQDPGQGLRLIYYSQIVNDFQKGDIAEGYSVSREKKESFPLTVTSAQKNPTAFYLCASTGTGFEAFFGQGTRLTVV.

The genes are TRBV30 and TRBJ1-1; no definite D call. Germline V CDR1 and CDR2: GTSNPN, SVGIG (reference sequence). The length of the CDR3 is 12 residues. Deletions cut 1 base from V and 5 bases from J, with 8 bases between. The DNA of the CDR3 is TGTGCCTGGAGTGGGTTAGGGACTGAAGCTTTCTTT. The encoded protein is CAWSGLGTEAFF.

This chain links TRBV29-1 with TRBJ2-4; D not certain. V shed 0 bases and J shed 0 bases, with 9 bases lying between them. This CDR3 contains 15 residues. CDR1 SQVTM and CDR2 ANQGSEA come from the germline V gene. For the CDR3, the DNA is TGCAGCGTTGAAGAGTTGAAAATAGCCAAAAACATTCAGTACTTC. The encoded protein is CSVEELKIAKNIQYF.

The J gene is TRBJ2-1, the V gene TRBV4-2, with 13 bases fitting TRBD2. V lost 1 base and J lost 8; bases outside the gene matches: 2. CDR3 length: 15 amino acids. Germline-derived CDR1 and CDR2 are LGHNA and YNFKEQ. In nucleotides, the CDR3 is TGTGCCAGCAGCCAAGGGACTAGCGGGGGCTATGAGCAGTTCTTC. It specifies CASSQGTSGGYEQFF.

The chain carries TRBV28 and TRBJ1-5, with 7 positions matching TRBD1. V dropped 4 bases and J dropped 3; count of bases not matched to a gene: 12. CDR1 and CDR2 (germline): MDHEN, SYDVKM. The CDR3 consists of 17 residues. CDR3 sequence reads: CASSSIYKGTDNQPQHF. CDR3 coding DNA: TGTGCCAGCAGTTCCATTTACAAAGGGACAGACAATCAGCCCCAGCATTTT.

This CDR3 reads CASSLYGQVLYNEQFF. DNA of the CDR3: TGTGCCAGCAGTTTATACGGCCAGGTCCTCTACAATGAGCAGTTCTTC. The chain links TRBV27 to TRBJ2-1; D not certain. The CDR3 has 16 residues. Per the germline V gene, CDR1 is MNHEY and CDR2 is SMNVEV (reference sequence). The V and J ends lost 1 base and 3 bases respectively, with 13 bases between them.

This chain joins TRBV5-1 and TRBJ2-7; no clear D. Per germline, CDR1 SGHRS and CDR2 YFSETQ. Deletions cut 0 bases from V and 0 bases from J, with 13 bases between. The CDR3 runs to 16 residues. The CDR3 nucleotides are TGCGCCAGCAGCTTGGCCTCCCAGGCCTTCTCCTACGAGCAGTACTTC. Protein sequence: CASSLASQAFSYEQYF.

V usage is TRBV9 and J usage is TRBJ1-1; possible D gene TRBD1, 6 bases. Trimming cost V 0 bases and J 1 base, with 19 bases left between them. The CDR3 extends over 18 amino acids. Germline V gives CDR1 SGDLS, CDR2 YYNGEE. The CDR3 DNA reads TGTGCCAGCAGCGTAGCTACGGGGGCGGCAGACACGAACACTGAAGCTTTCTTT. Its translation: CASSVATGAADTNTEAFF.

The chain employs TRBV7-6 and TRBJ2-2; 11 bases agree with TRBD2. CDR1 SGHVS and CDR2 FNYEAQ come from the germline V gene. The ends lost 5 bases at V and 7 bases at J; junction bases unmatched: 9. This CDR3 region has 16 residues. Here the CDR3 reads CASSLTSGSMNGELFF. The CDR3, as DNA: TGTGCCAGCAGCCTTACTAGCGGGAGTATGAACGGGGAGCTGTTTTTT.

J is TRBJ1-1 and V is TRBV10-3; 7 bases agree with TRBD1. The V gene's germline CDR1 is ENHRY and CDR2 SYGVKD. The CDR3 loop spans 15 amino acids. With 2 bases clipped from V and 1 base from J, the junction kept 4 bases outside the gene matches. The CDR3 sequence: CAISEEGAGNTEAFF. CDR3 nucleotide sequence: TGTGCCATCAGTGAGGAGGGGGCGGGGAACACTGAAGCTTTCTTT.

As to this clone: One base away lies a much larger clone, so this may be a sequencing read error. The sample has other DNA sequences that encode this CDR3 too. The genes are TRBV27 and TRBJ1-5; D ambiguous. CDR3 length: 13 residues. Germline lookup yields CDR1 MNHEY and CDR2 SMNVEV (reference sequence). V lost 3 bases and J 2 bases, leaving 5 bases between the germline ends. The CDR3 loop is CASSFGGNQPQHF. In nucleotides, the CDR3 is TGTGCCAGCAGTTTCGGCGGCAATCAGCCCCAGCATTTT.

The table lists this clone with a count of one. DNA of the CDR3: TGTGCCAGCAGTTATGAGGGGGCCTCTTCCTACGAGCAGTACTTC. Its translation: CASSYEGASSYEQYF. This chain connects TRBV6-5 to TRBJ2-7; 7 bases are a match to TRBD1. The ends lost 3 bases at V and 1 base at J; junction bases unmatched: 6. Germline CDR1 MNHEY, CDR2 SVGAGI. The CDR3 length is 15 residues.